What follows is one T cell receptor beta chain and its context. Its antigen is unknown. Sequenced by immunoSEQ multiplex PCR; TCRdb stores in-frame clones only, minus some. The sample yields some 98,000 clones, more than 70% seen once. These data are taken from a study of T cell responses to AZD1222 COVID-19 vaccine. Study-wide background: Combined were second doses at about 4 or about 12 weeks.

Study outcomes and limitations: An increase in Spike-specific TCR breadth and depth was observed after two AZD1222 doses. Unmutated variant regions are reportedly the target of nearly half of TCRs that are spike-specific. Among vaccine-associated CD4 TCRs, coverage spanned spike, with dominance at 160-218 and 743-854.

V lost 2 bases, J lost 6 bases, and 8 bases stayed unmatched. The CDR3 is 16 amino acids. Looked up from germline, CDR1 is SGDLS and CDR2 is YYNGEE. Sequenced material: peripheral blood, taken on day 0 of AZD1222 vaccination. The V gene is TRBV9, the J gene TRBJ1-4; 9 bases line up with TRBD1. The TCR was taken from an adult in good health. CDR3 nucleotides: TGTGCCAGCAGCGTGGACCCGGGACAGGGCCATGAAAAACTGTTTTTT. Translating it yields CASSVDPGQGHEKLFF.